Given below is one TCR beta chain in context. No antigen is known for it. The same CDR3 is also encoded by other DNA sequences in this sample. These data are taken from a study of graft-versus-host responses after intestinal transplantation. Study-level background: Among the recipients, transplants were multivisceral, liver-intestinal, or isolated intestinal. Recipients uniformly received anti-thymocyte globulin induction, followed by tacrolimus and steroids for about three years. Findings of the study overall: GvH clone levels peaked in circulation, and this peak was associated with early post-transplant HvG declines. Allograft clonal ratios (graft-versus-host to host-versus-graft) were high in patients who had graft-donor T cell macrochimerism.

The CDR3 is 19 residues long. The germline CDR1 and CDR2 sequences are SSHAT and FNYEAQ (reference sequence). J lost 3 bases, V lost 5 bases, and 19 bases had no gene match. The assay was immunoSEQ multiplex PCR, and TCRdb's table has in-frame clones only and misses some. This table holds more than 95,000 clones, more than 85% found once. The source is a human donor who received an intestinal transplant. The chain carries TRBV7-7 and TRBJ1-3, with 7 bases lining up with TRBD1. Here the sequenced sample was unstimulated CD4+ T cells sorted from spleen or lymph node cells, taken before intestinal transplant. CDR3 sequence (DNA): TGTGCCAGCAGCCCTAGGCCCCTAGAGGACAGGAAGATTGGAAACACCATATATTTT. Its protein product is CASSPRPLEDRKIGNTIYF.